A selection of T cell receptor beta chains follows, all from one sample in a study of blood T cell repertoires in COVID-19. TCRdb's table, derived via immunoSEQ multiplex PCR, lists solely in-frame clones and lacks some. The sample lists approximately 350,000 clones; roughly nine tenths were seen once. The source material was PBMCs or T cells enriched from blood (not recorded which). The receptors derive from a man aged 18 to 29 who had recovered from COVID-19. The CDR3 runs from the conserved cysteine through the conserved F or W. D genes are given only for firm matches. For some rows the clone size is stated as once, few or many, or as a class when expanded; others skip it.

D gene	V gene	J gene	clone size	CDR3 protein	CDR3 DNA
NA	TRBV3-1/TRBV3-2	TRBJ2-1	NA	CASSQDLLREQFF	TGTGCCAGCAGCCAAGATTTACTCCGGGAGCAGTTCTTC
TRBD1	TRBV6-6	TRBJ2-7	NA	CASTNIGQGYEQYF	TGTGCCAGCACGAATATAGGACAGGGCTACGAGCAGTACTTC
NA	TRBV5-1	TRBJ2-1	NA	CASSPQGPLSYSEQFF	TGCGCCAGCAGCCCGCAGGGGCCCTTGTCATATAGTGAGCAGTTCTTC
NA	TRBV29-1	TRBJ2-6	NA	CSAYFRGSGANVLTF	TGCAGCGCCTACTTTAGAGGGTCTGGGGCCAACGTCCTGACTTTC
TRBD2	TRBV9	TRBJ2-5	NA	CASSVGSGEYQETQYF	TGTGCCAGCAGCGTAGGTAGCGGGGAATACCAAGAGACCCAGTACTTC
TRBD2	TRBV5-1	TRBJ2-7	few	CASSLGGLAANYEQYF	TGCGCCAGCAGCTTGGGGGGACTAGCGGCTAACTACGAGCAGTACTTC
NA	TRBV28	TRBJ1-2	once	CASSSGGRVDGYTF	TGTGCCAGCTCGAGCGGGGGGCGGGTTGATGGCTACACCTTC
TRBD1	TRBV27	TRBJ2-3	once	CASSSSTGGLTDTQYF	TGTGCCAGCAGTTCATCGACAGGGGGGCTCACAGATACGCAGTATTTT
NA	TRBV5-1	TRBJ2-7	once	CASSLGSQTTYEQYF	TGCGCCAGCAGCTTGGGAAGCCAAACTACTTACGAGCAGTACTTC
TRBD1	TRBV6-5	TRBJ1-2	NA	CASSNGQGAVNGYTF	TGTGCCAGCAGTAACGGACAGGGGGCAGTTAATGGCTACACCTTC
NA	TRBV7-2	TRBJ2-5	NA	CASSPPLGETQYF	TGTGCCAGCAGCCCCCCCCTAGGAGAGACCCAGTACTTC
TRBD1	TRBV5-4	TRBJ2-7	once	CASSIDRAASYEQYF	TGTGCCAGCAGCATTGACAGGGCGGCATCCTACGAGCAGTACTTC
TRBD2	TRBV9	TRBJ2-1	NA	CASSGGLAGGPSYNEQFF	TGTGCCAGCAGCGGGGGACTAGCGGGGGGCCCCTCCTACAATGAGCAGTTCTTC
NA	TRBV9	TRBJ2-5	NA	CASSIPRDSHNPQETQYF	TGTGCCAGCAGCATCCCTCGGGACTCGCACAACCCCCAAGAGACCCAGTACTTC
TRBD1	TRBV6-5	TRBJ2-2	NA	CASSYSTGGTGELFF	TGTGCCAGCAGTTATTCGACAGGGGGGACCGGGGAGCTGTTTTTT
TRBD2	TRBV19	TRBJ2-7	NA	CASSPSGGYEQYF	TGTGCCAGTAGCCCCAGCGGGGGGTACGAGCAGTACTTC
TRBD1	TRBV9	TRBJ2-3	NA	CASRDRDGDTQYF	TGTGCCAGCAGGGACAGGGATGGAGATACGCAGTATTTT
NA	TRBV25-1	TRBJ2-7	NA	CASSDQGVSYEQYF	TGTGCCAGCAGTGACCAAGGGGTGTCCTACGAGCAGTACTTC
NA	TRBV7-9	TRBJ1-4	NA	CASSLVVSGGGEKLFF	TGTGCCAGCAGCTTAGTAGTTTCGGGGGGTGGTGAAAAACTGTTTTTT
NA	TRBV5-1	TRBJ2-2	NA	CASSEQANTGELFF	TGCGCCAGCAGCGAGCAGGCGAACACCGGGGAGCTGTTTTTT
TRBD1	TRBV28	TRBJ2-1	NA	CASSATGGAHNEQFF	TGTGCCAGCAGTGCGACAGGGGGCGCCCACAATGAGCAGTTCTTC
TRBD2	TRBV6-5	TRBJ2-7	NA	CASGRTSDHEQYF	TGTGCCAGCGGAAGGACTAGCGACCACGAGCAGTACTTC
NA	TRBV6-5	TRBJ1-2	NA	CASRAGVSNYGYTF	TGTGCCAGCAGGGCGGGGGTATCTAACTATGGCTACACCTTC
NA	TRBV7-6	TRBJ2-6	NA	CASSPTASSLSGANVLTF	TGTGCCAGCAGCCCCACAGCCAGTTCCCTCTCTGGGGCCAACGTCCTGACTTTC